These 2 T cell receptor beta chains came from one sample sequenced in a study of a mutant IDH1 vaccine in newly diagnosed glioma. These receptors' targets are unknown. Data came from immunoSEQ multiplex PCR; TCRdb stores just in-frame clones and leaves some out. The sample lists some 42,000 clones, 65% to 80% seen once, with less than 6.5% in the top ten. Sample time point: week 23, last vaccination. With topical imiquimod, each dose of the vaccine consisted of 300 ug of mutant IDH1 20-mer peptide. The source material was PBMCs, sampled from a glioma patient whose treatment included an IDH1 peptide vaccine. Receptors were obtained from a man aged 45-65 years with glioma.

The genes are TRBV4-3 and TRBJ2-1; a possible D gene is TRBD2 (6 bases). With 0 bases removed from V and 0 bases from J, the gap between germline ends came to 15 bases. The CDR3 runs to 18 residues. Looked up from germline, CDR1 is LGHNA and CDR2 is YSLEER. The CDR3 DNA is TGCGCCAGCAGCCAAGACCCTCGAGGCGGGATCTCCTACAATGAGCAGTTCTTC. Translated: CASSQDPRGGISYNEQFF.

The rearrangement joins TRBV7-8 to TRBJ2-2; 10 bases are a match to TRBD2. Trimming cost V 4 bases and J 6 bases; bases outside gene matches: 8. Germline assignment: CDR1 SGHVS and CDR2 FQNEAQ. This CDR3 has 16 residues. In nucleotides, the CDR3 is TGTGCCAGCAGCTCCGGGACTAGCGTCCTTTCCGGGGAGCTGTTTTTT. Translation gives CASSSGTSVLSGELFF.